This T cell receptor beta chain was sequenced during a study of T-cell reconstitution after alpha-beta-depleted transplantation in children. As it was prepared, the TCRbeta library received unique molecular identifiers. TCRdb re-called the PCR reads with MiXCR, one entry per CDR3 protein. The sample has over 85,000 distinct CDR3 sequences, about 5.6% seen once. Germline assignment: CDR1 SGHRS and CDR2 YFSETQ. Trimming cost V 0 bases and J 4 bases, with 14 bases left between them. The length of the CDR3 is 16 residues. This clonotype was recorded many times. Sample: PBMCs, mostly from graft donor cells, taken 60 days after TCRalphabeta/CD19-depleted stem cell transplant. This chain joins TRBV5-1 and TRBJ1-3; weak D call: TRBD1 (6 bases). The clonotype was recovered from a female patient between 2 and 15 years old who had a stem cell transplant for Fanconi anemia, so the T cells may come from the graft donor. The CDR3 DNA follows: TGCGCCAGCAGCTTGGGGGGGACACTCCTGGGAAACACCATATATTTT. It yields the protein CASSLGGTLLGNTIYF.